This T cell receptor (beta chain) derives from a study of siplizumab effects on memory and regulatory T cells. Study-wide points: Siplizumab significantly brought down the alloreactive sequences that trace back to unstimulated CD4+ memory cells. A major contribution to the alloresponse seemed to be made by naive T cells, which seemed more diverse than memory cells.

With respect to this clone: Its matching antigen is unknown.

Coculturing was carried out on the mixed lymphocyte reaction cells. It lasted 5 to 7 days and was done at 37°C. The repertoire was sequenced with immunoSEQ multiplex PCR; TCRdb's copy has only in-frame clones and lacks some. The profile shows about 9,900 clones, around two fifths of them singletons. The CDR3 is made up of 13 amino acids. Germline values: CDR1 SGDLS, CDR2 YYNGEE. V lost 1 base to trimming and J lost 8 bases, with 12 bases between them. The gene calls are TRBV9 and TRBJ2-5; maybe TRBD2 (6 bases). The TCR was taken from a human donor in good health; the cells came from an allogeneic mixed lymphocyte reaction. The material sequenced was CFSE-low (dividing) CD4+ T cells sorted from an allogeneic mixed lymphocyte reaction. The CDR3 loop is CASSVTSWETQYF. The CDR3 DNA reads TGTGCCAGCAGCGTAACTAGCTGGGAAACCCAGTACTTC.